This T cell receptor beta chain was recorded in a study of OX40 agonist ivuxolimab in advanced cancers. CDR3 size: 15 residues. Trimming left V 4 bases short and J 2 bases short, with 13 bases between. The germline CDR1 and CDR2 sequences are SGHRS and YFSETQ. Using immunoSEQ multiplex PCR, the repertoire was profiled, and TCRdb retains in-frame clones only, with some absent. The data hold about 64,000 clones, with around four fifths observed a single time. This specimen was CD4+ or CD8+ T cells sorted from blood, taken in a trial of the OX40 agonist ivuxolimab. The clonotype was recovered from an adult with an advanced solid tumor such as melanoma, head and neck, liver or kidney cancer. The chain uses TRBV5-1 and TRBJ1-3; D unresolved. The CDR3 loop reads CASSPLGAAGNTIYF. The DNA of the CDR3 is TGCGCCAGCAGCCCCCTGGGTGCAGCTGGAAACACCATATATTTT.